These 26 T cell receptor beta chains were all obtained from the same sample, sequenced in a study of blood T cell repertoires in COVID-19 (dated by TCRdb to about 2020). Libraries came from the immunoSEQ multiplex PCR assay. The table was pulled from immuneACCESS by TCRdb, which kept in-frame rearrangements only. Such tables lose some clones; where checked, under half of the loss comes from unresolved V genes, and the rest has no known cause. For this sample the table gives 100,000 or so clones, of which roughly 80% were detected only once. Approximately 18% of the sample belongs to the ten largest clones. Sequencing was done on a sample of peripheral blood. The receptor source for this set is an elderly man with acute or convalescent COVID-19.

The chain recombines TRBV4-1 with TRBJ2-1, with 8 bases aligning to TRBD2. V trimming: 1 base; J trimming: 7 bases; junction bases outside the gene matches: 6. This CDR3 spans 15 amino acids. Per germline, CDR1 MGHRA and CDR2 YSYEKL. CDR3 amino acids: CASSQVLAGLNEQFF. Written as DNA, the CDR3 is TGCGCCAGCAGCCAAGTTCTAGCGGGCTTAAATGAGCAGTTCTTC.

This chain connects TRBV6-2 or TRBV6-3 to TRBJ2-7; D gene uncertain. V lost 2 bases and J 4 bases, leaving 9 bases between the germline ends. Germline V CDR1 and CDR2: MNHEY, SVGEGT. CDR3 length: 13 residues. The CDR3 DNA reads TGTGCCAGCAGTTACCCGTTGACTTACGAGCAGTACTTC. Translation gives CASSYPLTYEQYF.

V usage is TRBV6-5 and J usage is TRBJ1-6; D uncertain. With 6 bases removed from V and 0 bases from J, the gap between germline ends came to 9 bases. Germline-derived CDR1 and CDR2 are MNHEY and SVGAGI. The CDR3 length is 15 residues. Written as DNA, the CDR3 is TGTGCCAGCAGACAGAGTAGCTCCTATAATTCACCCCTCCACTTT. Translating gives CASRQSSSYNSPLHF.

The chain links TRBV5-5 to TRBJ1-4; TRBD1 matches at 7 bases. The CDR3 contains 16 residues. CDR1 is SGHKS, CDR2 YYEKEE, per germline (reference sequence). The trim removed 4 bases at V and 4 bases at J, leaving 10 bases unmatched. CDR3 amino acids: CASSRGPGQFNEKLFF. In DNA, the CDR3 is TGTGCCAGCAGCAGGGGGCCGGGACAGTTTAATGAAAAACTGTTTTTT.

This clone has only one observation. The rearrangement joins TRBV7-2 to TRBJ1-3, with TRBD1 identical over 7 bases. The CDR3 totals 13 residues. CDR1 is SGHTA, CDR2 FQGNSA, per germline. V lost 5 bases, J lost 4 bases, and 2 bases stayed unmatched. The CDR3 DNA reads as TGTGCCAGCAGCACAGGGGACGGAAACACCATATATTTT. Residues: CASSTGDGNTIYF.

The gene calls are TRBV10-1 and TRBJ2-2, with D perhaps matching TRBD2 (5 bases). Germline-derived CDR1 and CDR2 are WNHNN and SYGVQD (reference sequence). V lost 3 bases to trimming and J lost 4 bases, with 15 bases between them. CDR3 length: 16 residues. The CDR3 spells CASSEIGVASTGELFF. As DNA, the CDR3 is TGCGCCAGCAGTGAAATCGGAGTAGCGTCCACCGGGGAGCTGTTTTTT.

V and J are TRBV3-1 (or the pseudogene TRBV3-2) and TRBJ2-1; D might be TRBD1 (6 bases). Germline CDR1 is LGHDT and CDR2 is YNNKEL (reference sequence). Trimming pared 4 bases from V and 4 bases from J, leaving 14 bases between. The CDR3 extends over 15 amino acids. The CDR3 DNA follows: TGTGCCAGCAGCCCCCGCAGGGGACCTTACAATGAGCAGTTCTTC. It yields the protein CASSPRRGPYNEQFF.

The rearrangement joins TRBV6-5 to TRBJ2-3; D may be TRBD2 (5 bases). Trimming stripped 7 bases from V and 0 bases from J, with 14 bases between. This CDR3 comprises 15 residues. Germline values: CDR1 MNHEY, CDR2 SVGAGI. CDR3: CASIKNRLSTDTQYF. CDR3 in DNA: TGTGCCAGCATAAAAAATCGACTAAGCACAGATACGCAGTATTTT.

V gene TRBV5-4 combines with J gene TRBJ1-4; 10 nucleotides line up with TRBD1. Germline V gene sequence: CDR1 SGHNT, CDR2 YYREEE (reference sequence). The V segment lost 0 bases and the J segment 8 bases; nucleotides outside the gene matches: 4. The CDR3 spans 15 residues. The CDR3 loop reads CASSLVGTGVEKLFF. DNA for the CDR3: TGTGCCAGCAGCTTGGTCGGGACAGGGGTGGAAAAACTGTTTTTT.

J is TRBJ2-2 and V is TRBV7-2; 7 nucleotides match TRBD1. Looked up from germline, CDR1 is SGHTA and CDR2 is FQGNSA. The CDR3 loop spans 16 amino acids. V was clipped by 3 bases and J by 7 bases; unmatched bases: 11. CDR3 nucleotides: TGTGCCAGCAGCTTGTCACCAACAGGGGTGGGCGGGGAGCTGTTTTTT. Translated: CASSLSPTGVGGELFF.

The V and J genes are TRBV6-5 and TRBJ1-1, with D perhaps matching TRBD1 (6 bases). V was clipped by 2 bases and J by 10 bases, with 14 bases between them. The CDR3 covers 13 residues. Germline V gives CDR1 MNHEY, CDR2 SVGAGI. Here the CDR3 DNA reads TGTGCCAGCAGTTACGCGAGGGGGTTCGGAGCTTTCTTT. Amino acid sequence: CASSYARGFGAFF.

The chain employs TRBV12-3 or TRBV12-4 and TRBJ2-4; the D gene is possibly TRBD1 (5 bases). The length of the CDR3 is 12 residues. V was cut by 0 bases and J by 8 bases, with 5 bases left in between. CDR3 DNA: TGTGCCAGCAGTTTAGCAGGGGACATTCAGTACTTC. Protein sequence: CASSLAGDIQYF.

This chain links TRBV5-4 with TRBJ2-2; 13 bases line up with TRBD2. This CDR3 spans 18 amino acids. The V segment lost 4 bases and the J segment 1 base; nucleotides outside the gene matches: 7. Germline CDR1 is SGHNT and CDR2 is YYREEE (reference sequence). As DNA, the CDR3 is TGTGCCAGCAGCCTATACCGACTAGCGGGGGGGAACACCGGGGAGCTGTTTTTT. Amino acid sequence: CASSLYRLAGGNTGELFF. The full variable domain, rest sourced from reference TRBV5-4 and TRBJ2-2, is ETGVTQSPTHLIKTRGQQVTLRCSSQSGHNTVSWYQQALGQGPQFIFQYYREEENGRGNFPPRFSGLQFPNYSSELNVNALELDDSALYLCASSLYRLAGGNTGELFFGEGSRLTVL.

The chain recombines TRBV4-3 with TRBJ2-2; 8 positions match TRBD1. Germline V gene sequence: CDR1 LGHNA, CDR2 YSLEER. The CDR3 sequence is 16 residues long. The V and J ends lost 1 base and 5 bases, in that order; junction bases with no gene match: 6. The CDR3 here is CASSQAPRTGTGELFF. The CDR3 DNA reads TGCGCCAGCAGCCAAGCCCCGAGGACAGGGACCGGGGAGCTGTTTTTT.

This chain's CDR3 is CAWSRGGASTEAFF. CDR3 nucleotides: TGTGCCTGGAGTCGGGGGGGCGCGAGCACTGAAGCTTTCTTT. This sequence joins TRBV30 and TRBJ1-1; perhaps TRBD1 as D (6 bases). V lost 2 bases, J lost 4 bases, and 14 bases lay in between. Germline CDR1 GTSNPN, CDR2 SVGIG (reference sequence). This CDR3 region has 14 residues.

The gene calls are TRBV5-1 and TRBJ2-5; 8 positions agree with TRBD1. Germline V gene data show CDR1 as SGHRS and CDR2 as YFSETQ. V lost 4 bases, J lost 7 bases, and 12 bases stayed unmatched. The CDR3 length is 15 residues. Written as DNA, the CDR3 is TGCGCCAGCAGCCGTTTGGACAGGGAGACAGGGACCCAGTACTTC. Its translation: CASSRLDRETGTQYF.

This chain links TRBV30 with TRBJ2-7; D is unclear. Germline CDR1 and CDR2: GTSNPN and SVGIG (reference sequence). This CDR3 region has 12 residues. Trimming stripped 4 bases from V and 0 bases from J, with 7 bases between. This CDR3 is CAWMRSSYEQYF. The CDR3 bases are TGTGCCTGGATGAGGAGCTCCTACGAGCAGTACTTC.

This clone was recorded only once. V gene TRBV28 combines with J gene TRBJ2-7; the match to TRBD1 covers 7 bases. J gave up 1 base and V 8 bases, and 2 bases lay outside the gene matches. Per germline, CDR1 MDHEN and CDR2 SYDVKM. CDR3 size: 12 residues. DNA for the CDR3: TGTGCCAGCCAGGGACAGTCCTACGAGCAGTACTTC. Its protein is CASQGQSYEQYF. The variable domain in full, completed from reference TRBV28 and TRBJ2-7, reads DVKVTQSSRYLVKRTGEKVFLECVQDMDHENMFWYRQDPGLGLRLIYFSYDVKMKEKGDIPEGYSVSREKKERFSLILESASTNQTSMYLCASQGQSYEQYFGPGTRLTVT.

This clone was picked up a small number of times. V gene TRBV15 combines with J gene TRBJ2-7; TRBD1 aligns across 9 bases. Trimming cost V 2 bases and J 5 bases; bases outside gene matches: 13. The CDR3 runs to 17 residues. CDR1 is LNHNV and CDR2 is YYDKDF in the germline V gene (reference sequence). The CDR3 DNA sequence: TGTGCCACCAGCAGAAAACCTCGTACAGGGGGCATTAACGAGCAGTACTTC. It encodes CATSRKPRTGGINEQYF.

V is TRBV30 and J is TRBJ1-3; 7 positions match TRBD1. The length of the CDR3 is 15 residues. Trimming took 1 base from V and 2 from J; bases not matched to a gene: 5. The V gene's germline CDR1 is GTSNPN and CDR2 SVGIG (reference sequence). CDR3 amino acids: CAWSGNRGPGNTIYF. In DNA, the CDR3 is TGTGCCTGGAGTGGGAACAGGGGCCCTGGAAACACCATATATTTT.

The CDR3 region has the DNA TGTGCCACCAGCAGAGGCGGACAGGGGAGGAACATTCAGTACTTC. Residues: CATSRGGQGRNIQYF. The J gene is TRBJ2-4, the V gene TRBV15; 9 positions agree with TRBD1. This CDR3 spans 15 amino acids. With 1 base clipped from V and 7 bases from J, the junction kept 5 bases outside the gene matches. Germline V CDR1 and CDR2: LNHNV, YYDKDF (reference sequence).

The V call is TRBV27, the J call TRBJ1-5; 8 nucleotides align to TRBD1. Germline CDR1 MNHEY, CDR2 SMNVEV (reference sequence). V gave up 5 bases and J gave up 3 bases; unmatched junction bases: 9. The CDR3 consists of 16 residues. CDR3 amino acids: CASSPTGVNPNQPQHF. The DNA of the CDR3 is TGTGCCAGCAGTCCGACAGGGGTAAACCCCAATCAGCCCCAGCATTTT.

J is TRBJ1-2 and V is TRBV27; the D gene is possibly TRBD1 (6 bases). This CDR3 has 14 residues. In germline, CDR1 is MNHEY, CDR2 SMNVEV (reference sequence). Between the trimmed V and J ends, which lost 4 bases and 8 bases, there was a span of 17 bases. This CDR3 reads CASSSYTGRGGYTF. The CDR3 DNA is TGTGCCAGCAGTTCTTATACAGGGAGAGGGGGCTACACCTTC.

This chain joins TRBV7-2 and TRBJ2-5, with TRBD2 matching 10 bases. CDR1 and CDR2 from the germline V gene are SGHTA and FQGNSA. The J segment lost 2 bases and the V segment lost 5 bases, leaving 14 bases of the junction unmatched. The length of the CDR3 is 18 residues. CDR3: CASSRQASGRTQQETQYF. In DNA, the CDR3 is TGTGCCAGCAGCCGCCAAGCTAGCGGGAGAACCCAACAAGAGACCCAGTACTTC. The whole variable domain, remainder taken from reference TRBV7-2 and TRBJ2-5, is GAGVSQSPSNKVTEKGKDVELRCDPISGHTALYWYRQSLGQGLEFLIYFQGNSAPDKSGLPSDRFSAERTGGSVSTLTIQRTQQEDSAVYLCASSRQASGRTQQETQYFGPGTRLLVL.

The V call is TRBV5-6, the J call TRBJ1-5, with D perhaps matching TRBD1 (6 bases). This CDR3 comprises 16 residues. CDR1 and CDR2 (germline): SGHDT, YYEEEE. Trimming took 0 bases from V and 3 from J, leaving 13 bases between them. CDR3 coding DNA: TGTGCCAGCAGCTTGGGTGGGGGACAATACAATCAGCCCCAGCATTTT. Its protein product is CASSLGGGQYNQPQHF.

This chain uses TRBV15 with TRBJ2-3; 7 positions agree with TRBD2. The V and J ends lost 3 bases and 1 base, in that order; junction bases with no gene match: 7. This CDR3 spans 16 amino acids. Germline assignment: CDR1 LNHNV and CDR2 YYDKDF (reference sequence). Here the CDR3 reads CATSSGRGSGTDTQYF. The CDR3 DNA is TGTGCCACCAGCAGTGGCCGCGGGAGCGGCACAGATACGCAGTATTTT. Together with reference TRBV15 and TRBJ2-3, the CDR3 gives the full variable domain: DAMVIQNPRYQVTQFGKPVTLSCSQTLNHNVMYWYQQKSSQAPKLLFHYYDKDFNNEADTPDNFQSRRPNTSFCFLDIRSPGLGDTAMYLCATSSGRGSGTDTQYFGPGTRLTVL.